Listed below are T cell receptor beta chains from one sample, sequenced in a study of shared clonotypes between healthy human individuals. Data came from immunoSEQ multiplex PCR; TCRdb stores just in-frame clones and leaves some out. The table shows roughly 1,500,000 clones, with 98% occurring only once. The sample comprised naive CD4+ T cells sorted from blood. The source is a young man in good health. Both conserved end residues are part of each CDR3. A D gene is named only where the DNA matches it firmly. Clone size is stated in some rows and not others, as once, few, many or a class when expanded.

clone_size	j_call	v_call	d_call	cdr3_aa	cdr3_nt
-	TRBJ1-1	TRBV5-1	-	CASSLQGEIYHEAFF	TGCGCCAGCAGCTTACAGGGAGAAATCTACCATGAAGCTTTCTTT
once	TRBJ2-1	TRBV9	TRBD2	CASSVGGTSGRYEQFF	TGTGCCAGCAGCGTAGGCGGGACTAGCGGGAGGTATGAGCAGTTCTTC
-	TRBJ1-4	TRBV5-4	-	CASSLGGGVLEKLFF	TGTGCCAGCAGCTTGGGAGGGGGGGTTCTAGAAAAACTGTTTTTT
-	TRBJ2-5	TRBV19	-	CASSPGPRQETQYF	TGTGCCAGTAGTCCCGGACCGAGGCAAGAGACCCAGTACTTC
-	TRBJ2-7	TRBV28	-	CATRPSKTGPLGEQYF	TGTGCCACCCGCCCAAGCAAAACGGGCCCACTGGGGGAGCAGTACTTC
-	TRBJ2-1	TRBV5-1	TRBD2	CASSPGLAGVVDNEQFF	TGCGCCAGCAGCCCGGGCCTAGCGGGAGTCGTCGACAATGAGCAGTTCTTC
-	TRBJ2-2	TRBV7-7	TRBD2	CASSYSGKGTGELFF	TGTGCCAGCAGCTATAGCGGGAAGGGTACCGGGGAGCTGTTTTTT
-	TRBJ2-2	TRBV28	-	CASRSGVPGELFF	TGTGCCAGCAGGTCAGGGGTTCCCGGGGAGCTGTTTTTT
-	TRBJ2-5	TRBV27	TRBD2	CASSPLRLAGVWETQYF	TGTGCCAGCAGTCCCCTGAGACTAGCGGGAGTATGGGAGACCCAGTACTTC
-	TRBJ1-4	TRBV29-1	-	CSVSWTGGDEKLFF	TGCAGCGTCTCTTGGACTGGGGGGGATGAAAAACTGTTTTTT
-	TRBJ1-4	TRBV27	-	CAITPFVGVRNEKLFF	TGTGCCATTACGCCATTTGTGGGCGTCCGAAATGAAAAACTGTTTTTT
-	TRBJ2-1	TRBV18	-	CASSTKTAGSYNEQFF	TGTGCCAGCTCAACGAAGACGGCCGGATCCTACAATGAGCAGTTCTTC
once	TRBJ2-3	TRBV9	TRBD1	CASSSDRGYTDTQYF	TGTGCCAGCAGCTCCGACAGGGGCTACACAGATACGCAGTATTTT
-	TRBJ2-7	TRBV19	-	CASRSVGAGEQYF	TGTGCCAGTAGATCAGTAGGGGCTGGCGAGCAGTACTTC
-	TRBJ1-5	TRBV5-8	-	CASSLMWGGRSNQPQHF	TGTGCCAGCAGCCTAATGTGGGGGGGTCGAAGCAATCAGCCCCAGCATTTT
-	TRBJ1-4	TRBV7-9	-	CASSPVRGRANEKLFF	TGTGCCAGCAGCCCCGTTCGGGGGCGGGCTAATGAAAAACTGTTTTTT
-	TRBJ2-5	TRBV5-4	TRBD1	CASSLYLRQGNQETQYF	TGTGCCAGCAGCTTGTACCTAAGACAGGGGAACCAAGAGACCCAGTACTTC
-	TRBJ2-1	TRBV5-4	TRBD2	CASSSTSGSFSYNEQFF	TGTGCCAGCAGCTCGACTAGCGGGAGTTTCTCCTACAATGAGCAGTTCTTC
once	TRBJ2-1	TRBV6-5	-	CASSTGGAYNEQFF	TGTGCCAGCAGTACAGGGGGGGCCTACAATGAGCAGTTCTTC
-	TRBJ2-5	TRBV5-1	-	CASSLGTAQETQYF	TGCGCCAGCAGCTTGGGGACTGCACAAGAGACCCAGTACTTC
-	TRBJ1-5	TRBV6-5	-	CASSPDGKGHQPQHF	TGTGCCAGCAGCCCAGATGGTAAGGGGCATCAGCCCCAGCATTTT
once	TRBJ1-5	TRBV30	-	CAWSHSPHVGEARPQHF	TGTGCCTGGAGCCACTCCCCTCACGTCGGGGAAGCGCGGCCCCAGCATTTT
-	TRBJ2-1	TRBV5-6	-	CASSSRDEQFF	TGTGCCAGCAGCTCTAGGGACGAGCAGTTCTTC
-	TRBJ2-2	TRBV6-1	TRBD2	CASIQGLAGTGELFF	TGTGCCAGCATCCAGGGGCTAGCGGGTACCGGGGAGCTGTTTTTT
-	TRBJ2-7	TRBV7-2	-	CASSLLQGGVYEQYF	TGTGCCAGCAGCTTACTTCAGGGGGGGGTTTACGAGCAGTACTTC
-	TRBJ2-3	TRBV13	-	CASSFSRTDTQYF	TGTGCCAGCAGCTTTTCCCGCACAGATACGCAGTATTTT
once	TRBJ2-3	TRBV7-6	TRBD1	CASSLGTGTTDTQYF	TGTGCCAGCAGCTTGGGGACAGGGACCACAGATACGCAGTATTTT
-	TRBJ1-2	TRBV27	-	CASSLKSGANYGYTF	TGTGCCAGCAGTTTAAAGTCGGGAGCTAACTATGGCTACACCTTC
-	TRBJ1-3	TRBV5-1	-	CASSLRGASGNTIYF	TGCGCCAGCAGCTTGAGAGGGGCATCTGGAAACACCATATATTTT
-	TRBJ2-7	TRBV7-9	-	CASSPRVLSYEQYF	TGTGCCAGCAGCCCCAGGGTCCTTTCCTACGAGCAGTACTTC
-	TRBJ2-7	TRBV10-3	-	CAISVLAKSMYEQYF	TGTGCCATCAGTGTCCTAGCAAAGTCTATGTACGAGCAGTACTTC
-	TRBJ2-7	TRBV7-2	TRBD2	CASSSNPVLSGEYEQYF	TGTGCCAGCAGCTCCAACCCCGTGCTTAGCGGGGAGTACGAGCAGTACTTC
-	TRBJ2-7	TRBV7-2	-	CASTPSFSVNEQYF	TGTGCCAGCACCCCATCCTTCTCCGTGAACGAGCAGTACTTC
-	TRBJ2-7	TRBV28	TRBD2	CASGGQTSGGYEQYF	TGTGCCAGTGGGGGACAGACTAGCGGAGGCTACGAGCAGTACTTC
-	TRBJ2-5	TRBV5-1	-	CASSPGHQETQYF	TGCGCCAGCAGCCCAGGACACCAAGAGACCCAGTACTTC
-	TRBJ2-1	TRBV7-2	-	CASSPAQGQFF	TGTGCCAGCAGCCCCGCCCAGGGGCAGTTCTTC
-	TRBJ2-3	TRBV9	-	CASSATVGSTDTQYF	TGTGCCAGCAGCGCTACCGTCGGGAGCACAGATACGCAGTATTTT